A single TCR beta chain is shown here with its context. Its antigen is undetermined. The sample is drawn from a study of blood T cells in healthy people across ages. Study context: Per two T cells, template switching captured roughly one barcoded beta molecule.

CDR3 length: 13 residues. V gave up 6 bases and J gave up 5 bases, with 12 bases separating them. Germline-derived CDR1 and CDR2 are LGHNT and FRNRAP. Study findings and constraints: Greater diversity and more naive CD4+ cells were seen in long-lived donors than in aged donors. Estimates of diversity drawn from one million T cells were considered underestimates.

PBMCs numbering at least 7 million were isolated per sample. A second PCR, run for roughly 7 to 11 cycles, used a sample-barcoded 5' primer plus a J-beta primer mix. A single record per CDR3 protein comes from TCRdb applying MiXCR to the 5' RACE reads. The data show 1.5 million to 2 million distinct CDR3 sequences, roughly 30% seen once. Sequencing was carried out using blood. This TCR came from a woman in her twenties or thirties in good health. The chain carries TRBV12-5 and TRBJ2-3; D tentatively reads TRBD1 or TRBD2 (5 bases each). The CDR3 here is CASGPSGGDTQYF. The CDR3 DNA sequence: TGTGCTAGTGGCCCGTCTGGGGGAGATACGCAGTATTTT. The whole variable domain, filled in from reference TRBV12-5 and TRBJ2-3, reads DARVTQTPRHKVTEMGQEVTMRCQPILGHNTVFWYRQTMMQGLELLAYFRNRAPLDDSGMPKDRFSAEMPDATLATLKIQPSEPRDSAVYFCASGPSGGDTQYFGPGTRLTVL.